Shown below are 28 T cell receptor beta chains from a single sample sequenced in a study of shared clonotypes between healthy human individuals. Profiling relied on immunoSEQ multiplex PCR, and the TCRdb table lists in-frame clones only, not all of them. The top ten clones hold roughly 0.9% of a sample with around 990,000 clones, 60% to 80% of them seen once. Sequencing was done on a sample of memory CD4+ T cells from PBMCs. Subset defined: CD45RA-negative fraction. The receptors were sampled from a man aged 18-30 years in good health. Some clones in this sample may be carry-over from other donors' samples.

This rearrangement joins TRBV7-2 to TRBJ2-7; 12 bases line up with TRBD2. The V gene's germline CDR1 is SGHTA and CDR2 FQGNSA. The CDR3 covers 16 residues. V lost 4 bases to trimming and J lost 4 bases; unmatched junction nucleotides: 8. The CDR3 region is CASSSRTSGNIYEQYF. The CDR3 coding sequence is TGTGCCAGCAGCTCACGGACTAGCGGGAACATATACGAGCAGTACTTC. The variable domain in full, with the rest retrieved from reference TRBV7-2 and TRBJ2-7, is GAGVSQSPSNKVTEKGKDVELRCDPISGHTALYWYRQSLGQGLEFLIYFQGNSAPDKSGLPSDRFSAERTGGSVSTLTIQRTQQEDSAVYLCASSSRTSGNIYEQYFGPGTRLTVT.

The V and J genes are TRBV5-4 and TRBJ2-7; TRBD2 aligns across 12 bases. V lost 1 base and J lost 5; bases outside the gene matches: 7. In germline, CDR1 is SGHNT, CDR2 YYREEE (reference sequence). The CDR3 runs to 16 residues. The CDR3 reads CASSLRLAGGPDEQYF. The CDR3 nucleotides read TGTGCCAGCAGCTTGCGGCTAGCGGGAGGGCCCGACGAGCAGTACTTC.

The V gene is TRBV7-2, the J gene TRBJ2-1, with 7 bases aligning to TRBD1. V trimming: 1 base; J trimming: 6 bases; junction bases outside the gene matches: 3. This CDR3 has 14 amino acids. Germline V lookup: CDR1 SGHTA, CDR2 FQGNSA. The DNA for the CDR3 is TGTGCCAGCAGCTTAGGGGGACAGCCCAATGAGCAGTTCTTC. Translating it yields CASSLGGQPNEQFF.

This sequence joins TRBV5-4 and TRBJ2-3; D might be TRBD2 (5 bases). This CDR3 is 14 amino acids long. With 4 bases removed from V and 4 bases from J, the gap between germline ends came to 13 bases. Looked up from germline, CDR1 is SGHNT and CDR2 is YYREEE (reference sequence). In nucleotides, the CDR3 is TGTGCCAGCAGCAGCTTAGCGTGGGCAGATACGCAGTATTTT. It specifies CASSSLAWADTQYF.

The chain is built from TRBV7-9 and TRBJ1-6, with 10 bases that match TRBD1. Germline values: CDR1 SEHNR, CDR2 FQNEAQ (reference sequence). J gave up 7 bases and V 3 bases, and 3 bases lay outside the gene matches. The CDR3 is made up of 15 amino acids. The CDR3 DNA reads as TGTGCCAGCAGCTTCGGACAGGGGGTAAATTCACCCCTCCACTTT. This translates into CASSFGQGVNSPLHF.

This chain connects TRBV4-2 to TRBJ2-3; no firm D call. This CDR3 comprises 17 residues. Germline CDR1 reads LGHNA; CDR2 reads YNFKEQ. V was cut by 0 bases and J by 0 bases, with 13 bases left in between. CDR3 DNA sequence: TGTGCCAGCAGCCAAGATAGTCTGGGGTCTAGCACAGATACGCAGTATTTT. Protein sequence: CASSQDSLGSSTDTQYF.

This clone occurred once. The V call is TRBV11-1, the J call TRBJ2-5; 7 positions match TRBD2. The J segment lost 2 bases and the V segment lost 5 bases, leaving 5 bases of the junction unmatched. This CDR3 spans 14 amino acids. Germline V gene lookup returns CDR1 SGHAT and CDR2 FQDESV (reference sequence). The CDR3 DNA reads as TGTGCCAGCAGCCCTCCCGGGGGGCAAGAGACCCAGTACTTC. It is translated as CASSPPGGQETQYF.

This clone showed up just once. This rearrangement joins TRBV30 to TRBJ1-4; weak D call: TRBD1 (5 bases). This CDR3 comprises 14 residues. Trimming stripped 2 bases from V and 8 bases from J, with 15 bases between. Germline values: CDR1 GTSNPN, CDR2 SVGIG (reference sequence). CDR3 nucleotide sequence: TGTGCCTGGAGTTCGCTCTACTCAGGGGAAAAACTGTTTTTT. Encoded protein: CAWSSLYSGEKLFF.

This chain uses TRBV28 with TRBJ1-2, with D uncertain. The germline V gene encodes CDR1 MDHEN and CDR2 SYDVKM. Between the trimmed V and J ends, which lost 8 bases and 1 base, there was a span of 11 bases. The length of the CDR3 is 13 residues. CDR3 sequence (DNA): TGTGCCAGCCTGCAGGCGCGTAACTATGGCTACACCTTC. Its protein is CASLQARNYGYTF.

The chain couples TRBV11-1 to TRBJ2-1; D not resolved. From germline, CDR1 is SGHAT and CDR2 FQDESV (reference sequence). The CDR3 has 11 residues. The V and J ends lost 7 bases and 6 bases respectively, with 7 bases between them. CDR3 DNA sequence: TGTGCCAGCAAGTTGGGCAATGAGCAGTTCTTC. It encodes CASKLGNEQFF.

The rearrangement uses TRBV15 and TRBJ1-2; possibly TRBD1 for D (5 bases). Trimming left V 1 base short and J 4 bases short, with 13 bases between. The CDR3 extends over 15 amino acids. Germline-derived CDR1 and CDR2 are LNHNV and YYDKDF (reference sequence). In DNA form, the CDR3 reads TGTGCCACCAGCAGAGGGGGCGAGGGCGTCTATGGCTACACCTTC. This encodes CATSRGGEGVYGYTF.

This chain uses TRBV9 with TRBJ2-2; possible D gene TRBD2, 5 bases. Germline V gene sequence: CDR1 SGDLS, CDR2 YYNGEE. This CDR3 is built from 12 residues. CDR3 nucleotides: TGTGCAAGCGGAAGAGGGACCGGGGAGCTGTTTTTT. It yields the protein CASGRGTGELFF.

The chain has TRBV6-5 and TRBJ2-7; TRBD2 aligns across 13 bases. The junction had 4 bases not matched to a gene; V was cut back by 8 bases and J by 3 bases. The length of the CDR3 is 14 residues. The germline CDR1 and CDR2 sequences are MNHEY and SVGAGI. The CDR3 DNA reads TGTGCCAGCGGTAGACTAGCGGGGGGCTACGAGCAGTACTTC. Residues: CASGRLAGGYEQYF.

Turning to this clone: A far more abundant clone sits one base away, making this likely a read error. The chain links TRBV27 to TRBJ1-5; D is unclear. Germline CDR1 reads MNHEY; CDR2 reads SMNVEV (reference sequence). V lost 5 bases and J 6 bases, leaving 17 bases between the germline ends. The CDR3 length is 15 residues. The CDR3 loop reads CASSPFAGAGQPQHF. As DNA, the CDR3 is TGTGCCAGCAGTCCCTTTGCCGGTGCTGGTCAGCCCCAGCATTTT.

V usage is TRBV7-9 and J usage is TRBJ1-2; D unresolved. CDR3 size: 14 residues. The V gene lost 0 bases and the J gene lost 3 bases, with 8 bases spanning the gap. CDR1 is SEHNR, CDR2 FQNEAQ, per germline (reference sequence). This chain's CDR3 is CASSLASRYYGYTF. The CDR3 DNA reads TGTGCCAGCAGCTTAGCTTCTCGTTACTATGGCTACACCTTC.

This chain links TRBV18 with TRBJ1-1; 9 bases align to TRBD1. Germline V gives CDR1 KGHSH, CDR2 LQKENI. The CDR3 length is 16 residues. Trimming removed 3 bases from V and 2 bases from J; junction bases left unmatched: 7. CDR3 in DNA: TGTGCCAGCTCACCTAGGACAGGGGAGAGTAACACTGAAGCTTTCTTT. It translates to CASSPRTGESNTEAFF. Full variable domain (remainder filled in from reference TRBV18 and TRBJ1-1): NAGVMQNPRHLVRRRGQEARLRCSPMKGHSHVYWYRQLPEEGLKFMVYLQKENIIDESGMPKERFSAEFPKEGPSILRIQQVVRGDSAAYFCASSPRTGESNTEAFFGQGTRLTVV.

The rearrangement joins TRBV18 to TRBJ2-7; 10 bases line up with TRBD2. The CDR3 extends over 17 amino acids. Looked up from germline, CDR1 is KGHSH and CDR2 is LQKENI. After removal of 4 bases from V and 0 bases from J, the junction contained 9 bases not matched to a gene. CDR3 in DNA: TGTGCCAGCTCACAGAATTTAGCGGGAGGAAACTCCTACGAGCAGTACTTC. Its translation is CASSQNLAGGNSYEQYF.

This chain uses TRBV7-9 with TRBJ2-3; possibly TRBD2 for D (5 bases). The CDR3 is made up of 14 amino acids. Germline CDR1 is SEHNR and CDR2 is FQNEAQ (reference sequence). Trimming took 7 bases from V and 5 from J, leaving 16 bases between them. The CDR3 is CASILAGVGDTQYF. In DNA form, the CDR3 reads TGTGCCAGCATCCTAGCCGGGGTTGGAGATACGCAGTATTTT.

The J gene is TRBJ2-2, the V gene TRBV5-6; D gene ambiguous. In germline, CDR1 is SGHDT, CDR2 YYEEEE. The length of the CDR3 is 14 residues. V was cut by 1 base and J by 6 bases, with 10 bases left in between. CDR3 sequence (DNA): TGTGCCAGCAGCTTGATTCCTCCGGCCGGGGAGCTGTTTTTT. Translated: CASSLIPPAGELFF.

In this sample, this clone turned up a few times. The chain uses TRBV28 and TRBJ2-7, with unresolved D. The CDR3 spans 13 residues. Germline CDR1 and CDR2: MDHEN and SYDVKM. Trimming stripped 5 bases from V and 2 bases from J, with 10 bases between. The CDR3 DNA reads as TGTGCCAGCAGTAACTTAGCAACCTACGAGCAGTACTTC. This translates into CASSNLATYEQYF.

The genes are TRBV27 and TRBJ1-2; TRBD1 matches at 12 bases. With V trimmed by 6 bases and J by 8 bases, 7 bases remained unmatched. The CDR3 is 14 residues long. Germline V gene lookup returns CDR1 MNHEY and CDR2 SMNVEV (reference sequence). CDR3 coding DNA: TGTGCCAGCAGCTGGGACAGGGGGCTGCGGGGCTACACCTTC. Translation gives CASSWDRGLRGYTF.

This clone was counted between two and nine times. The CDR3 loop reads CASSLTGPYSGRGGETQYF. CDR3 coding DNA: TGTGCCAGCAGTTTAACGGGACCATATAGCGGGAGAGGGGGAGAGACCCAGTACTTC. V and J are TRBV27 and TRBJ2-5; 9 bases align to TRBD2. J was trimmed by 4 bases and V by 2 bases; bases with no gene match: 17. This CDR3 contains 19 residues. Looked up from germline, CDR1 is MNHEY and CDR2 is SMNVEV (reference sequence).

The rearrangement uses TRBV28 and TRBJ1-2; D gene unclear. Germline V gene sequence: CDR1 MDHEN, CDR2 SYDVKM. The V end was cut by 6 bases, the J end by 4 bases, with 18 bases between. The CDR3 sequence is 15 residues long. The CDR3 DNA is TGTGCCAGCAGCCGCCCGGGGTTTAACCTCTATGGCTACACCTTC. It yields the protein CASSRPGFNLYGYTF.

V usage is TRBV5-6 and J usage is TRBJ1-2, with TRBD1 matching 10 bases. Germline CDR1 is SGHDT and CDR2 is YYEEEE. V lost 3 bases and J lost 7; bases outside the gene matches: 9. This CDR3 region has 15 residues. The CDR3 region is CASSWRDRGLSGYTF. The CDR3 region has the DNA TGTGCCAGCAGCTGGAGGGACAGGGGCCTCTCTGGCTACACCTTC. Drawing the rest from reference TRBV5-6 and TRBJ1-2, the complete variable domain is DAGVTQSPTHLIKTRGQQVTLRCSPKSGHDTVSWYQQALGQGPQFIFQYYEEEERQRGNFPDRFSGHQFPNYSSELNVNALLLGDSALYLCASSWRDRGLSGYTFGSGTRLTVV.

CDR3 nucleotide sequence: TGTGCCAGCAGCGCCCTGACAGGCCAACCCGAAAAACTGTTTTTT. Translating gives CASSALTGQPEKLFF. The rearrangement links TRBV9 to TRBJ1-4; tentative D call: TRBD1 (6 bases). The CDR3 runs to 15 residues. The V gene lost 3 bases and the J gene lost 8 bases, with 17 bases spanning the gap. The germline gives CDR1 SGDLS, CDR2 YYNGEE.

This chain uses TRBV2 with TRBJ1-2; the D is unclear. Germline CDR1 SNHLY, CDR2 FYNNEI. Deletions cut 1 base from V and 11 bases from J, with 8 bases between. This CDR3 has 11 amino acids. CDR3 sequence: CASSEDSSYTF. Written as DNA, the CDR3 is TGTGCCAGCAGTGAAGACAGCTCGTACACCTTC.

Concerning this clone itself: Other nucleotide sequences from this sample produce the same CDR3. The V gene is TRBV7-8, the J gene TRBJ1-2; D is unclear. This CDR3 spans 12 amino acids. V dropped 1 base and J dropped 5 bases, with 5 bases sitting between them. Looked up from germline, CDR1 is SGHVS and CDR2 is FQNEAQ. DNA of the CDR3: TGTGCCAGCAGCTTAGGAGGTTATGGCTACACCTTC. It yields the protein CASSLGGYGYTF.

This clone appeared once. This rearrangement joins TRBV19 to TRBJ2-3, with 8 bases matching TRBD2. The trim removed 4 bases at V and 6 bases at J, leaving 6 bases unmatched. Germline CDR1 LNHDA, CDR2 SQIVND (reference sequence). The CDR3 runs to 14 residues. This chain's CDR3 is CASSTPGLADTQYF. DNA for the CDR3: TGTGCCAGTAGTACTCCAGGACTAGCTGATACGCAGTATTTT.